The 20 T cell receptor beta chains below all came from one sample that was sequenced in a study of early T cells in non-severe SARS-CoV-2 infection. From the 5' RACE reads, TCRdb called clonotypes with MiXCR, one entry per CDR3 protein. This table has more than 85,000 distinct CDR3 sequences, roughly 12% appearing once. The input for sequencing was whole blood, taken at baseline. These receptors originate from an adult who was a healthcare worker with PCR-confirmed SARS-CoV-2 infection or an uninfected control (not recorded which).

This clonotype was found many times. The chain employs TRBV13 and TRBJ1-1; D ambiguous. Deletions cut 3 bases from V and 1 base from J, with 15 bases between. Germline-derived CDR1 and CDR2 are PRHDT and FYEKMQ (reference sequence). The CDR3 is 16 residues long. The CDR3: CASSFPMRAGNTEAFF. DNA of the CDR3: TGTGCCAGCAGCTTCCCGATGCGGGCAGGGAACACTGAAGCTTTCTTT.

The chain carries TRBV28 and TRBJ2-2; the D gene is possibly TRBD1 (7 bases). Trimming removed 3 bases from V and 4 bases from J, with 12 bases in between. CDR1 and CDR2 from the germline V gene are MDHEN and SYDVKM. CDR3 size: 15 residues. CDR3 amino acids: CASSFGTAGTGELFF. CDR3 nucleotide sequence: TGTGCCAGCAGTTTTGGGACAGCGGGCACCGGGGAGCTGTTTTTT.

The chain employs TRBV13 and TRBJ1-1; D gene uncertain. Deletions cut 2 bases from V and 0 bases from J, with 10 bases between. The CDR3 contains 15 residues. Germline values: CDR1 PRHDT, CDR2 FYEKMQ (reference sequence). The CDR3 region is CASSLMRVLNTEAFF. For the CDR3, the DNA is TGTGCCAGCAGCTTAATGCGGGTCTTGAACACTGAAGCTTTCTTT.

This clonotype was picked up a small number of times. The genes are TRBV4-1 and TRBJ2-7, with 9 nucleotides matching TRBD2. J lost 5 bases, V lost 0 bases, and 5 bases had no gene match. This CDR3 has 15 amino acids. The germline V gene encodes CDR1 MGHRA and CDR2 YSYEKL. The CDR3 DNA follows: TGCGCCAGCAGCCAAGATGGGCGGGAGGGCGACGAGCAGTACTTC. This encodes CASSQDGREGDEQYF.

The J gene is TRBJ1-1, the V gene TRBV5-5; D is possibly TRBD1 (6 bases). V lost 4 bases, J lost 1 base, and 14 bases lay in between. The germline V gene encodes CDR1 SGHKS and CDR2 YYEKEE (reference sequence). The CDR3 contains 15 residues. This chain's CDR3 is CASSPLTGSNTEAFF. CDR3 sequence (DNA): TGTGCCAGCAGCCCACTTACAGGGTCGAACACTGAAGCTTTCTTT.

A few counts support this clonotype. The chain carries TRBV7-2 and TRBJ2-3, with 7 bases aligning to TRBD1. Germline V lookup: CDR1 SGHTA, CDR2 FQGNSA. V gave up 5 bases and J gave up 6 bases; unmatched junction bases: 2. The CDR3 totals 12 residues. The CDR3 DNA follows: TGTGCCAGCAGCACGGACAGGGATACGCAGTATTTT. It specifies CASSTDRDTQYF.

This clonotype was seen at least ten times. The chain combines TRBV2 with TRBJ1-4; TRBD1 matches 9 bases. The J segment lost 7 bases and the V segment lost 6 bases, leaving 9 bases of the junction unmatched. The CDR3 is made up of 15 amino acids. CDR1 and CDR2 from the germline V gene are SNHLY and FYNNEI. The CDR3: CASRVQGARGEKLFF. Written as DNA, the CDR3 is TGTGCCAGCAGAGTACAGGGGGCAAGGGGTGAAAAACTGTTTTTT.

This clonotype was seen a handful of times. This rearrangement joins TRBV7-9 to TRBJ2-4; 7 bases agree with TRBD2. Per germline, CDR1 SEHNR and CDR2 FQNEAQ (reference sequence). The CDR3 length is 15 residues. J gave up 8 bases and V 2 bases, and 9 bases lay outside the gene matches. The CDR3 DNA reads as TGTGCCAGCAGCTTACTTAGCGGGCCCTCCCACATTCAGTACTTC. Translation gives CASSLLSGPSHIQYF.

V gene TRBV29-1 combines with J gene TRBJ2-6, with D possibly matching TRBD2 (6 bases). Germline CDR1 and CDR2: SQVTM and ANQGSEA. Deletions cut 5 bases from V and 4 bases from J, with 15 bases between. The CDR3 runs 15 residues. The CDR3 reads CSVTAGSAGANVLTF. The CDR3 nucleotides read TGCAGCGTTACTGCGGGGTCGGCCGGGGCCAACGTCCTGACTTTC.

The V call is TRBV3-1, the J call TRBJ2-7, with 7 bases fitting TRBD2. CDR3 length: 13 amino acids. Unmatched junction bases numbered 3, after V lost 4 bases and J lost 3 bases. Germline V gene lookup returns CDR1 LGHDT and CDR2 YNNKEL (reference sequence). The CDR3 loop reads CASSRRDYYEQYF. The CDR3, as DNA: TGTGCCAGCAGCCGGCGGGACTACTACGAGCAGTACTTC.

This clonotype was seen at least ten times. V usage is TRBV6-5 and J usage is TRBJ2-5; the match to TRBD2 covers 8 bases. The CDR3 runs 16 residues. The germline CDR1 and CDR2 sequences are MNHEY and SVGAGI. V dropped 2 bases and J dropped 5; count of bases not matched to a gene: 10. The CDR3 sequence: CASSYAAGASWETQYF. DNA of the CDR3: TGTGCCAGCAGTTACGCAGCGGGGGCCTCCTGGGAGACCCAGTACTTC.

The chain joins TRBV12-3 or TRBV12-4 to TRBJ2-1; TRBD1 aligns across 10 bases. CDR3 size: 15 residues. V lost 6 bases, J lost 2 bases, and 4 bases stayed unmatched. CDR3 sequence (DNA): TGTGCCAGCAGGCCGGGGACAGGGGCCTACAATGAGCAGTTCTTC. This sequence encodes CASRPGTGAYNEQFF.

This clonotype has more than one count but fewer than ten. CDR3 amino acids: CASSQQENLAKNIQYF. The CDR3 DNA reads TGCGCCAGCAGCCAACAGGAAAACTTAGCCAAAAACATTCAGTACTTC. The rearrangement uses TRBV4-1 and TRBJ2-4; D is uncertain. V lost 2 bases, J lost 0 bases, and 11 bases lay in between. This CDR3 is 16 amino acids long. Per germline, CDR1 MGHRA and CDR2 YSYEKL.

The rearrangement uses TRBV30 and TRBJ2-1, with TRBD1 matching 8 bases. The V gene's germline CDR1 is GTSNPN and CDR2 SVGIG (reference sequence). Trimming cost V 0 bases and J 4 bases; bases outside gene matches: 8. The CDR3 has 16 residues. CDR3 residues: CAWSVLRTGRYNEQFF. The CDR3 nucleotides are TGTGCCTGGAGTGTACTCCGGACAGGGCGGTACAATGAGCAGTTCTTC. The whole variable domain, filled in from reference TRBV30 and TRBJ2-1, reads SQTIHQWPATLVQPVGSPLSLECTVEGTSNPNLYWYRQAAGRGLQLLFYSVGIGQISSEVPQNLSASRPQDRQFILSSKKLLLSDSGFYLCAWSVLRTGRYNEQFFGPGTRLTVL.

The J gene is TRBJ1-2, the V gene TRBV7-9, with a weak D call TRBD1 (5 bases). Trimming shortened V by 5 bases and J by 8 bases, and 15 bases separated the two germline ends. Germline CDR1 and CDR2: SEHNR and FQNEAQ (reference sequence). This CDR3 contains 13 residues. CDR3 residues: CASSPSGGDGYTF. CDR3 DNA sequence: TGTGCCAGCAGCCCATCAGGCGGGGACGGCTACACCTTC.

The chain has TRBV5-1 and TRBJ2-2; TRBD1 matches at 9 bases. V shed 4 bases, J shed 16 bases, and the junction held 11 bases outside the gene matches. Germline V gene data show CDR1 as SGHRS and CDR2 as YFSETQ. This CDR3 is built from 13 residues. The CDR3 loop reads CASSPEGQGSSFF. CDR3 bases: TGCGCCAGCAGCCCCGAGGGACAGGGCTCGTCGTTTTTT.

This clonotype was counted between two and nine times. V usage is TRBV3-1 and J usage is TRBJ2-5; D possibly corresponds to TRBD2 (7 bases). Germline values: CDR1 LGHDT, CDR2 YNNKEL (reference sequence). The CDR3 spans 15 residues. V gave up 4 bases and J gave up 1 base, with 13 bases separating them. This CDR3 is CASSPPRGPQETQYF. In nucleotides, the CDR3 is TGTGCCAGCAGCCCTCCGCGGGGGCCCCAAGAGACCCAGTACTTC.

This chain joins TRBV4-1 and TRBJ1-5; TRBD1 matches 11 bases. The CDR3 is 16 amino acids. The germline V gene encodes CDR1 MGHRA and CDR2 YSYEKL. The V gene end was trimmed by 3 bases and the J gene end by 6 bases; junction bases not matched to a gene: 7. In DNA form, the CDR3 reads TGCGCCAGCAGCCACCCACCGGGACAGGGGGGTCAGCCCCAGCATTTT. Protein product: CASSHPPGQGGQPQHF.

V and J are TRBV4-1 and TRBJ2-7; 7 bases are a match to TRBD1. The length of the CDR3 is 15 residues. CDR1 is MGHRA and CDR2 is YSYEKL in the germline V gene. Trimming at V came to 1 base and at J to 5 bases, leaving 8 bases not matched to a gene. The DNA of the CDR3 is TGCGCCAGCAGCCAAGTACCAGGGGGTGGAAACGAGCAGTACTTC. Translation gives CASSQVPGGGNEQYF.

The V and J genes are TRBV11-3 and TRBJ1-1; TRBD1 agrees at 8 bases. The CDR3 has 15 residues. Germline CDR1 and CDR2: SGHNT and YENEEA. V was clipped by 5 bases and J by 1 base; unmatched bases: 6. This CDR3 is CASSLGQGENTEAFF. The CDR3 coding sequence is TGTGCCAGCAGCCTCGGACAGGGAGAGAACACTGAAGCTTTCTTT.